The 21 T cell receptor beta chains presented below share a single source sample, sequenced in a study of immune heterogeneity within non-small cell lung tumors. Bulk tumor genomic DNA was the template, and each sample received around 650 ng. Multiple biopsies spaced far apart were taken from each primary tumor during surgery. It was patients with untreated, newly diagnosed non-small cell lung cancer who underwent curative surgery. A multiplex PCR containing 32 V primers and 13 J primers was used to amplify TCR beta CDR3. Using its own MiXCR run on the multiplex PCR reads, TCRdb lists one record per CDR3 protein. The profile shows approximately 14,000 distinct CDR3 sequences, less than 35% of them singletons. Sequenced sample: lung tumor tissue. The source of these receptors is a middle-aged man with non-small cell lung cancer.

Only one count was recorded for this clonotype. A read error may be the cause here, since a much bigger clone is one base away. The chain couples TRBV11-3 to TRBJ2-7; 7 positions agree with TRBD2. CDR1 and CDR2 (germline): SGHNT, YENEEA. CDR3 length: 16 amino acids. The junction had 11 bases not matched to a gene; V was cut back by 5 bases and J by 1 base. The CDR3 DNA reads as TGTGCCAGCAGCAGGCCGGGGGGTAGCGGTTCCTACGAGCAGTACTTC. Amino acids: CASSRPGGSGSYEQYF.

By share of the sample, this clonotype is medium-sized (0.01 to 0.1%). V usage is TRBV5-1 and J usage is TRBJ2-7, with TRBD1 as a possible D gene (7 bases). CDR1 is SGHRS, CDR2 YFSETQ, per germline. Trimming took off 0 bases at V and 3 bases at J, with 13 bases between the two ends. This CDR3 contains 15 residues. CDR3 sequence: CASSLGGTDFYEQYF. For the CDR3, the DNA is TGCGCCAGCAGCTTGGGCGGGACAGACTTCTACGAGCAGTACTTC.

As for this clonotype: Being one base from a much bigger clone, this may be a read error. V gene TRBV20-1 combines with J gene TRBJ1-2, with no clear D. CDR1 and CDR2 from the germline V gene are DFQATT and SNEGSKA (reference sequence). The CDR3 has 13 residues. Trimming removed 1 base at V and 4 bases at J, with 10 bases between. The CDR3 sequence: CSARGGTLYGYTF. The CDR3 DNA reads TGCAGTGCTAGAGGTGGAACACTCTATGGCTACACCTTC.

In its sample, this clonotype was seen many times. V usage is TRBV20-1 and J usage is TRBJ2-2; 11 bases align to TRBD2. The V and J ends lost 0 bases and 5 bases, in that order; junction bases with no gene match: 11. CDR3 size: 18 residues. Germline CDR1 reads DFQATT; CDR2 reads SNEGSKA (reference sequence). The CDR3 bases are TGCAGTGCTAGAGACCCTATAGCGGGAGGGCCCGGAACCGGGGAGCTGTTTTTT. It codes for CSARDPIAGGPGTGELFF.

J is TRBJ1-4 and V is TRBV20-1; TRBD1 is a possible D gene (6 bases). The V end lost 3 bases, the J end lost 3 bases, and 14 bases lay between the germline ends. In germline, CDR1 is DFQATT, CDR2 SNEGSKA (reference sequence). This CDR3 is 15 amino acids long. CDR3 amino acids: CSARDGTTSNEKLFF. Written as DNA, the CDR3 is TGCAGTGCTAGGGATGGGACAACATCTAATGAAAAACTGTTTTTT.

A few counts support this clonotype. The chain joins TRBV10-2 to TRBJ1-5, with TRBD1 matching 9 bases. Germline V gives CDR1 WSHSY, CDR2 SAAADI. This CDR3 contains 15 residues. The V segment lost 6 bases and the J segment 1 base; nucleotides outside the gene matches: 4. The CDR3 region has the DNA TGCGCCAGCAGACAAGGACAGGGGAGCAATCAGCCCCAGCATTTT. It is translated as CASRQGQGSNQPQHF.

This clonotype rates as medium-sized. V gene TRBV6-1 combines with J gene TRBJ1-5; the match to TRBD1 covers 7 bases. Germline CDR1 is MNHNS and CDR2 is SASEGT. The CDR3 length is 15 residues. Losses at the gene ends were 5 bases for V and 4 bases for J; bases not matched to a gene: 8. The CDR3 sequence is CASSRTGEGNQPQHF. The CDR3 DNA follows: TGTGCCAGCAGTCGAACAGGGGAGGGGAATCAGCCCCAGCATTTT.

The CDR3 reads CASTLEDRADNEQFF. The DNA for the CDR3 is TGTGCCAGCACCCTAGAGGACAGGGCCGACAATGAGCAGTTCTTC. The rearrangement joins TRBV28 to TRBJ2-1; 8 bases align to TRBD1. Germline-derived CDR1 and CDR2 are MDHEN and SYDVKM. The V gene end was trimmed by 7 bases and the J gene end by 5 bases; junction bases not matched to a gene: 10. The CDR3 runs 15 residues.

As concerns this clonotype: It may be a read error: a sequence one base away is much more abundant. V is TRBV10-3 and J is TRBJ2-7; D not certain. The CDR3 has 14 residues. Per germline, CDR1 ENHRY and CDR2 SYGVKD. CDR3 in DNA: TGTGCCACCAGTAGATCGCCCGACACCTACGAGCAGTACTTC. As protein: CATSRSPDTYEQYF.

As regards this clonotype: A read error is possible here, since a much larger clone lies one base away. The chain uses TRBV30 and TRBJ2-3; 7 nucleotides line up with TRBD2. The CDR3 loop spans 14 amino acids. Germline-derived CDR1 and CDR2 are GTSNPN and SVGIG (reference sequence). The V gene end was trimmed by 3 bases and the J gene end by 3 bases; junction bases not matched to a gene: 6. CDR3 bases: TGTGCCTGGAGACTAGCGCGAACTACAGATACGCAGTATTTT. Translation gives CAWRLARTTDTQYF.

This clonotype appeared many times. The genes are TRBV7-9 and TRBJ1-2; D uncertain. The CDR3 totals 15 residues. V lost 6 bases and J lost 2, with 16 bases in between. CDR1 is SEHNR and CDR2 is FQNEAQ in the germline V gene (reference sequence). DNA of the CDR3: TGTGCCAGCAGACGAGTGGTGCCCGAGAACTATGGCTACACCTTC. Protein: CASRRVVPENYGYTF.

About this clonotype: A much larger clonotype is one base distant, so this may be a read error. The chain combines TRBV20-1 with TRBJ2-7; 12 nucleotides line up with TRBD2. CDR1 is DFQATT, CDR2 SNEGSKA, per germline (reference sequence). CDR3 length: 13 amino acids. CDR3 nucleotide sequence: TGCGGTGCTAGAGGACTAGCGGGATACGAGCAGTACTTC. It translates to CGARGLAGYEQYF.

Notes on this clonotype: A junction end diverges from the germline sequence, so it may reflect a read error. This rearrangement joins TRBV6-1 to TRBJ1-1; TRBD1 agrees at 7 bases. CDR3 length equals 16 residues. Germline CDR1 is MNHNS and CDR2 is SASEGT. CDR3 sequence (DNA): TGTGCCAGCAGTACATCCCGACAGGGTGCAATCTCTGAATCTTTCTTT. The encoded protein is CASSTSRQGAISESFF.

About this clonotype itself: A read error is likely, as this CDR3 ends without the conserved phenylalanine or tryptophan. The CDR3 here is CASSFSRRWGRPQHS. The CDR3 DNA sequence: TGTGCCAGCAGTTTCTCCCGGAGATGGGGGCGACCCCAGCATTCT. The rearrangement links TRBV12-3 or TRBV12-4 to TRBJ1-5; D is possibly TRBD1 (6 bases). This CDR3 is built from 15 residues. V lost 3 bases, J lost 10 bases, and 19 bases lay in between.

Sample share makes this clonotype medium-sized. J is TRBJ1-2 and V is TRBV11-2; TRBD1 matches at 7 bases. Trimming cost V 5 bases and J 4 bases; bases outside gene matches: 4. The CDR3 totals 13 residues. Per the germline V gene, CDR1 is SGHAT and CDR2 is FQNNGV. The DNA of the CDR3 is TGTGCCAGCAGCCCGACAGGGTTCTATGGCTACACCTTC. It codes for CASSPTGFYGYTF. The full variable domain, in which reference TRBV11-2 and TRBJ1-2 provide the parts outside the CDR3, is EAGVAQSPRYKIIEKRQSVAFWCNPISGHATLYWYQQILGQGPKLLIQFQNNGVVDDSQLPKDRFSAERLKGVDSTLKIQPAKLEDSAVYLCASSPTGFYGYTFGSGTRLTVV.

Turning to this clonotype: A much more abundant neighbour one base away suggests this may be a read error. The CDR3 protein is CASSLTRQARGTDTQYF. In DNA, the CDR3 is TGTGCCAGCAGCTTAACTCGACAGGCGAGGGGCACAGATACGCAGTATTTT. This chain joins TRBV7-2 and TRBJ2-3, with a possible D match to TRBD1 (6 bases). The CDR3 consists of 17 residues. V gave up 2 bases and J gave up 1 base, with 16 bases separating them. The germline V gene encodes CDR1 SGHTA and CDR2 FQGNSA. The full variable domain, its missing parts supplied by reference TRBV7-2 and TRBJ2-3, is GAGVSQSPSNKVTEKGKDVELRCDPISGHTALYWYRQSLGQGLEFLIYFQGNSAPDKSGLPSDRFSAERTGGSVSTLTIQRTQQEDSAVYLCASSLTRQARGTDTQYFGPGTRLTVL.

Concerning this clonotype: With a much larger clone just one base away, this may be a read error. The CDR3 protein is CNVELAGQEIF. For the CDR3, the DNA is TGCAACGTTGAATTGGCTGGGCAGGAAATTTTT. The chain has TRBV29-1 and TRBJ1-4; no firm D call. CDR3 length: 11 residues. Germline CDR1 and CDR2: SQVTM and ANQGSEA.

The chain carries TRBV20-1 and TRBJ2-2, with D uncertain. V gave up 1 base and J gave up 2 bases, with 11 bases separating them. The V gene's germline CDR1 is DFQATT and CDR2 SNEGSKA (reference sequence). The length of the CDR3 is 15 residues. The chain's CDR3 is CSARGGTANTGELFF. CDR3 nucleotides: TGCAGTGCTAGAGGCGGCACCGCTAACACCGGGGAGCTGTTTTTT.

Comment on this clonotype: A single base separates this from a much larger clone, so it may be a read error. The chain uses TRBV24-1 and TRBJ1-5; 7 bases map to TRBD1. This CDR3 region has 15 residues. Trimming at V came to 8 bases and at J to 0 bases, leaving 6 bases not matched to a gene. Per the germline V gene, CDR1 is KGHDR and CDR2 is SFDVKD. The CDR3 is CATTENRGSNQPQHF. The CDR3 DNA reads as TGTGCCACCACTGAAAACAGGGGTAGCAATCAGCCCCAGCATTTT.

At least ten counts were recorded for this clonotype. The chain uses TRBV7-8 and TRBJ1-6; 7 nucleotides match TRBD1. This CDR3 region has 18 residues. Trimming took 0 bases from V and 0 from J; bases not matched to a gene: 5. Germline V lookup: CDR1 SGHVS, CDR2 FQNEAQ. This CDR3 is CASSLAGQSSSYNSPLHF. The CDR3 nucleotides read TGTGCCAGCAGCTTAGCGGGACAGAGTAGCTCCTATAATTCACCCCTCCACTTT.

This chain connects TRBV10-2 to TRBJ1-3, with D hard to call. Between the trimmed V and J ends, which lost 7 bases and 4 bases, there was a span of 8 bases. Germline-derived CDR1 and CDR2 are WSHSY and SAAADI. This CDR3 region has 12 residues. For the CDR3, the DNA is TGCGCCAGCATGGTTGGGGGAAACACCATATATTTT. Protein product: CASMVGGNTIYF.